The clone carrying this TCR beta chain was seen a single time. Its cognate antigen is unknown. This entry is derived from a study of PD-1 blockade in classical Hodgkin lymphoma. All the patients suffered relapse after autologous stem cell transplantation, and brentuximab vedotin exposure differed. Findings and caveats of the study: A significant rise in TCR diversity by C4D1 was seen for CD4+ but not CD8+ cells. At baseline, newly diagnosed patients reportedly showed less TCR diversity than healthy donors. Anyone who began nivolumab under 1 year after ASCT was excluded. Complete responders matched newly diagnosed patients in baseline diversity.

The data were produced by immunoSEQ multiplex PCR, yet TCRdb's version contains in-frame clones alone and is incomplete. The profile shows about 61,000 clones, around 89% of them singletons. Sequenced material: peripheral blood mononuclear cells (PBMCs), taken at baseline. This TCR was sampled from a human donor with classical Hodgkin lymphoma.

The CDR3 region has the DNA TGTGCCAGCAGCCCCCTTTCCTACGAGCAGTACTTC. Translating it yields CASSPLSYEQYF. The rearrangement joins TRBV7-9 to TRBJ2-7; no reliable D call. V lost 5 bases to trimming and J lost 1 base, with 6 bases between them. In germline, CDR1 is SEHNR, CDR2 FQNEAQ (reference sequence). CDR3 length equals 12 residues.